These 23 T cell receptor beta chains were sequenced from one sample in a study of cytomegalovirus exposure and HLA in healthy donors. The PCR used 60 Vbeta and 13 Jbeta primers. Repertoires were generated with immunoSEQ multiplex PCR, while TCRdb's copy carries only in-frame clones and drops some. The sample has 85,000 to 100,000 clones, around three quarters seen once; the top ten hold around 3%. Input material: PBMCs. The receptor set was obtained from a male donor in good health and CMV-seropositive.

The V and J genes are TRBV4-1 and TRBJ1-6; unclear D gene. Germline assignment: CDR1 MGHRA and CDR2 YSYEKL. The germline V and J ends were trimmed by 0 bases and 0 bases, with 6 bases remaining between them. This CDR3 contains 16 residues. The CDR3 region is CASSQDRSSYNSPLHF. Written as DNA, the CDR3 is TGCGCCAGCAGCCAAGATCGGAGCTCCTATAATTCACCCCTCCACTTT.

This clone showed up just once. V gene TRBV11-3 combines with J gene TRBJ1-1; no reliable D call. Trimming removed 5 bases from V and 1 base from J, with 14 bases in between. The CDR3 is made up of 15 amino acids. Germline lookup yields CDR1 SGHNT and CDR2 YENEEA. CDR3 DNA: TGTGCCAGCAGCCTTCTTTCAACGGGGAACACTGAAGCTTTCTTT. Its protein is CASSLLSTGNTEAFF.

The chain recombines TRBV29-1 with TRBJ1-4, with TRBD1 identical over 11 bases. The germline V gene has CDR1 SQVTM and CDR2 ANQGSEA. The CDR3 is made up of 14 amino acids. Trimming at V came to 6 bases and at J to 2 bases, leaving 2 bases not matched to a gene. CDR3 loop: CSVRTGGTNEKLFF. As DNA, the CDR3 is TGCAGCGTGCGGACAGGGGGCACTAATGAAAAACTGTTTTTT.

The chain has TRBV29-1 and TRBJ2-5, with 9 nucleotides matching TRBD1. In germline, CDR1 is SQVTM, CDR2 ANQGSEA. V shed 7 bases, J shed 5 bases, and the junction held 5 bases outside the gene matches. The CDR3 extends over 12 amino acids. Written as DNA, the CDR3 is TGCAGCGAGTCACAGGGGGCTGAGACCCAGTACTTC. This gives the protein CSESQGAETQYF.

In this sample, this clone turned up a few times. V is TRBV27 and J is TRBJ1-1, with D perhaps matching TRBD1 (6 bases). The CDR3 has 16 amino acids. V was clipped by 6 bases and J by 2 bases, with 19 bases between them. Germline V gives CDR1 MNHEY, CDR2 SMNVEV (reference sequence). As DNA, the CDR3 is TGTGCCAGCAGCGGGACACCCCGAGGGGGAAACACTGAAGCTTTCTTT. Residues: CASSGTPRGGNTEAFF.

The V gene is TRBV30, the J gene TRBJ2-3; D is perhaps TRBD2 (5 bases). Trimming took off 4 bases at V and 5 bases at J, with 7 bases between the two ends. Germline CDR1 is GTSNPN and CDR2 is SVGIG (reference sequence). The CDR3 spans 11 residues. The DNA of the CDR3 is TGTGCCTGGACCGGGGTAGATACGCAGTATTTT. Residues: CAWTGVDTQYF.

Only one count was recorded for this clone. This sequence joins TRBV7-2 and TRBJ1-5; no clear D gene. CDR3 length: 14 residues. Germline values: CDR1 SGHTA, CDR2 FQGNSA. V lost 1 base to trimming and J lost 2 bases, with 6 bases between them. Written as DNA, the CDR3 is TGTGCCAGCAGCTTAGGTAGTGGCAATCAGCCCCAGCATTTT. This encodes CASSLGSGNQPQHF.

The chain has TRBV30 and TRBJ2-3; 7 positions match TRBD2. Germline assignment: CDR1 GTSNPN and CDR2 SVGIG (reference sequence). The CDR3 consists of 16 residues. The junction had 11 bases not matched to a gene; V was cut back by 5 bases and J by 0 bases. The CDR3 here is CAWGDYGGPSTDTQYF. The CDR3 coding sequence is TGTGCCTGGGGGGACTATGGTGGGCCGAGCACAGATACGCAGTATTTT.

The chain is built from TRBV4-1 and TRBJ1-1; D call uncertain. CDR3 length: 16 amino acids. Germline V gives CDR1 MGHRA, CDR2 YSYEKL. Trimming removed 3 bases at V and 3 bases at J, with 17 bases between. The CDR3 sequence: CASSQSPGGKDTEAFF. As DNA, the CDR3 is TGCGCCAGCAGCCAGTCCCCAGGAGGCAAGGACACTGAAGCTTTCTTT.

The chain uses TRBV19 and TRBJ1-5; possibly TRBD1 for D (5 bases). The CDR3 length is 14 residues. Trimming pared 7 bases from V and 4 bases from J, leaving 14 bases between. The V gene's germline CDR1 is LNHDA and CDR2 SQIVND (reference sequence). The chain's CDR3 is CASMARGGNQPQHF. The DNA of the CDR3 is TGTGCCAGTATGGCCCGGGGGGGAAATCAGCCCCAGCATTTT.

The V call is TRBV5-1, the J call TRBJ1-6; 7 bases line up with TRBD1. This CDR3 is 16 amino acids long. Trimming took 0 bases from V and 4 from J; bases not matched to a gene: 4. Germline V CDR1 and CDR2: SGHRS, YFSETQ. CDR3 loop: CASSLEAGGYNSPLHF. DNA of the CDR3: TGCGCCAGCAGCTTGGAAGCAGGGGGATATAATTCACCCCTCCACTTT.

The V call is TRBV29-1, the J call TRBJ1-5; 8 bases are shared with TRBD1. Germline loops: CDR1 SQVTM, CDR2 ANQGSEA. Trimming at V came to 8 bases and at J to 2 bases, leaving 11 bases not matched to a gene. The CDR3 is 15 amino acids. CDR3 DNA sequence: TGCAGCCTTCGGACAGGGTTTCTTCGCAATCAGCCCCAGCATTTT. It is translated as CSLRTGFLRNQPQHF. The full variable domain, rest sourced from reference TRBV29-1 and TRBJ1-5, is SAVISQKPSRDICQRGTSLTIQCQVDSQVTMMFWYRQQPGQSLTLIATANQGSEATYESGFVIDKFPISRPNLTFSTLTVSNMSPEDSSIYLCSLRTGFLRNQPQHFGDGTRLSIL.

The chain has TRBV6-5 and TRBJ1-5; D ambiguous. The CDR3 is 15 amino acids. The V gene's germline CDR1 is MNHEY and CDR2 SVGAGI. V lost 0 bases, J lost 7 bases, and 13 bases lay in between. DNA for the CDR3: TGTGCCAGCAGTTACTCGGCGGCGGGAAACCAGCCCCAGCATTTT. This sequence encodes CASSYSAAGNQPQHF.

The J gene is TRBJ1-2, the V gene TRBV18; 10 nucleotides line up with TRBD1. The CDR3 loop spans 15 amino acids. The germline CDR1 and CDR2 sequences are KGHSH and LQKENI. The V and J ends lost 6 bases and 2 bases, in that order; junction bases with no gene match: 6. The CDR3 DNA reads TGTGCCAGCTCGCAAGGGACAGGGGTCAACTATGGCTACACCTTC. Translation gives CASSQGTGVNYGYTF.

In this sample, this clone turned up a few times. V usage is TRBV5-4 and J usage is TRBJ1-1; D is perhaps TRBD1 (5 bases). CDR3 length: 15 amino acids. CDR1 is SGHNT, CDR2 YYREEE, per germline (reference sequence). Deletions cut 2 bases from V and 4 bases from J, with 15 bases between. CDR3 residues: CASSLDLTGSTEAFF. CDR3 sequence (DNA): TGTGCCAGCAGCTTAGATCTAACAGGATCCACTGAAGCTTTCTTT.

The chain has TRBV4-2 and TRBJ1-6; D is uncertain. The V gene lost 1 base and the J gene lost 10 bases, with 14 bases spanning the gap. This CDR3 is 15 amino acids long. Germline V gene data show CDR1 as LGHNA and CDR2 as YNFKEQ. CDR3: CASSQGRGRESPLHF. DNA for the CDR3: TGTGCCAGCAGCCAAGGTCGAGGGCGAGAGTCACCCCTCCACTTT.

The rearrangement uses TRBV6-1 and TRBJ1-2; 10 positions agree with TRBD1. There are 18 residues in the CDR3. Germline V lookup: CDR1 MNHNS, CDR2 SASEGT. The junction had 12 bases not matched to a gene; V was cut back by 0 bases and J by 5 bases. The DNA of the CDR3 is TGTGCCAGCAGTGAAGCTCCGGGACAGGGGAATCTCCCATATGGCTACACCTTC. This sequence encodes CASSEAPGQGNLPYGYTF.

V gene TRBV7-9 combines with J gene TRBJ1-1; D may be TRBD1 (6 bases). The CDR3 contains 14 residues. Germline CDR1 reads SEHNR; CDR2 reads FQNEAQ (reference sequence). Trimming removed 4 bases from V and 1 base from J, with 10 bases in between. The CDR3 region is CASSSGHTNTEAFF. CDR3 in DNA: TGTGCCAGCAGCTCGGGACACACGAACACTGAAGCTTTCTTT.

The CDR3 DNA reads TGTGCCTTGACTCGACAGGGCGGGCTTTATAATTCACCCCTCCACTTT. Its translation: CALTRQGGLYNSPLHF. The J gene is TRBJ1-6, the V gene TRBV30; 7 nucleotides match TRBD1. This CDR3 comprises 16 residues. In germline, CDR1 is GTSNPN, CDR2 SVGIG (reference sequence). The trim removed 7 bases at V and 4 bases at J, leaving 13 bases unmatched.

This rearrangement joins TRBV27 to TRBJ1-1, with no clear D. The CDR3 has 13 residues. V lost 3 bases, J lost 1 base, and 6 bases lay in between. Germline V gene data show CDR1 as MNHEY and CDR2 as SMNVEV (reference sequence). Written as DNA, the CDR3 is TGTGCCAGCAGTTTCGGTGAGAACACTGAAGCTTTCTTT. Translation gives CASSFGENTEAFF.

This chain connects TRBV19 to TRBJ2-3; 8 bases match TRBD2. This CDR3 has 14 amino acids. J lost 8 bases, V lost 3 bases, and 7 bases had no gene match. Germline CDR1 reads LNHDA; CDR2 reads SQIVND (reference sequence). CDR3 coding DNA: TGTGCCAGTAGTATCGGAGCGGGGGCGGGTACGCAGTATTTT. Protein sequence: CASSIGAGAGTQYF. The whole variable domain, remainder taken from reference TRBV19 and TRBJ2-3, is DGGITQSPKYLFRKEGQNVTLSCEQNLNHDAMYWYRQDPGQGLRLIYYSQIVNDFQKGDIAEGYSVSREKKESFPLTVTSAQKNPTAFYLCASSIGAGAGTQYFGPGTRLTVL.

This clone has only one observation. The gene calls are TRBV27 and TRBJ2-7, with D possibly TRBD1 on 6 matching bases. V lost 2 bases to trimming and J lost 3 bases, with 20 bases between them. CDR1 MNHEY and CDR2 SMNVEV come from the germline V gene (reference sequence). This CDR3 region has 17 residues. CDR3 DNA: TGTGCCAGCAGTTTAAGGGACGGACAGAATAGATTCTACGAGCAGTACTTC. It yields the protein CASSLRDGQNRFYEQYF.

The V and J genes are TRBV12-5 and TRBJ1-1; TRBD1 matches 11 bases. Germline-derived CDR1 and CDR2 are LGHNT and FRNRAP. The CDR3 totals 16 residues. The V segment lost 3 bases and the J segment 5 bases; nucleotides outside the gene matches: 8. The CDR3 DNA reads as TGTGCTAGTGGTTTCCCACTCGGACAGGGGGCGACTGAAGCTTTCTTT. Translation gives CASGFPLGQGATEAFF.